This T cell receptor beta chain was observed in a study of blood T cell repertoires in COVID-19. CDR3 length: 11 residues. CDR1 is MDHEN and CDR2 is SYDVKM in the germline V gene. The ends were cut back, 6 bases at V and 8 bases at J, with 7 bases in the middle. Assay used: immunoSEQ multiplex PCR; TCRdb lists only in-frame clones, some missing. The table lists some 180,000 clones, approximately 90% of them singletons. Sequencing was carried out using peripheral blood. The chain carries TRBV28 and TRBJ1-4, with D unclear. The receptor was isolated from a man aged 45-65 years who had recovered from COVID-19. The CDR3 reads CASRGREKLFF. Here the CDR3 DNA reads TGTGCCAGCAGGGGGAGGGAAAAACTGTTTTTT.